The T cell receptor (beta chain) described here comes from a study of blood T cell repertoires in COVID-19. The wider study: Whether acute or convalescent, the COVID-19 samples came from the United States, Italy and Spain.

The method was immunoSEQ multiplex PCR; TCRdb's version includes in-frame clones alone and lacks a portion of them. The sample holds a few hundred thousand clones; approximately 89% are singletons and the top ten take 1% to 1.5%. Living in roughly 25 US areas, the participants were between roughly 18 and 90 years of age. Clinical history reported by participants formed the basis on which cohorts were assigned. Donors in Cohort 3 who had recovered were those with two negative PCRs, healthcare professional clearance, or resolution of their symptoms. This CDR3 region has 12 residues. The germline CDR1 and CDR2 sequences are SGHTA and FQGNSA. Trimming shortened V by 3 bases and J by 12 bases, and 9 bases separated the two germline ends.

This receptor was taken from a man aged 25-45 years who had recovered from COVID-19. V gene TRBV7-2 combines with J gene TRBJ1-6, with D tentatively TRBD1 (5 bases). Sequenced material: PBMCs or T cells enriched from blood (not recorded which). CDR3 nucleotides: TGTGCCAGCAGCTTTGGGGGGGAACCCCTCCACTTT. Translating gives CASSFGGEPLHF.